These 17 T cell receptor beta chains were all obtained from the same sample, sequenced in a study of T cell clones after liver transplantation. Repertoires were generated with immunoSEQ multiplex PCR, while TCRdb's copy carries only in-frame clones and drops some. The sample has about 71,000 clones; about four fifths are singletons. Here the sequenced sample was CD4+ T cells from blood, taken 12 months after liver transplant. The receptor source for this set is a human patient who received a liver transplant. The graft donor may have contributed some T cells.

The chain recombines TRBV7-2 with TRBJ1-1; D is uncertain. Per germline, CDR1 SGHTA and CDR2 FQGNSA. V lost 5 bases and J 4 bases, leaving 20 bases between the germline ends. The CDR3 runs to 16 residues. CDR3 nucleotides: TGTGCCAGCAGCCTTTTCTTGGGAGGGATTACCACTGAAGCTTTCTTT. Protein product: CASSLFLGGITTEAFF.

This clone came up once. This chain joins TRBV2 and TRBJ1-1; D might be TRBD1 (5 bases). The CDR3 extends over 14 amino acids. Trimming pared 8 bases from V and 3 bases from J, leaving 16 bases between. The germline gives CDR1 SNHLY, CDR2 FYNNEI. CDR3 protein: CASPRGDGYTEAFF. DNA for the CDR3: TGTGCCAGCCCTCGGGGGGACGGGTACACTGAAGCTTTCTTT.

The chain links TRBV28 to TRBJ2-7, with 9 bases matching TRBD1. The junction had 23 bases not matched to a gene; V was cut back by 3 bases and J by 2 bases. The CDR3 runs 21 residues. From germline, CDR1 is MDHEN and CDR2 SYDVKM. The CDR3 loop is CASSFPIAMPGTGFRTYEQYF. DNA of the CDR3: TGTGCCAGCAGTTTTCCAATAGCCATGCCCGGGACAGGGTTTCGGACCTACGAGCAGTACTTC.

The count of this clone is one. This chain connects TRBV4-1 to TRBJ2-1; 9 bases line up with TRBD1. The CDR3 is 14 amino acids. CDR1 and CDR2 (germline): MGHRA, YSYEKL. V dropped 4 bases and J dropped 4; count of bases not matched to a gene: 2. The CDR3 DNA follows: TGCGCCAGCAGCCTCGACAGGGGGTACAATGAGCAGTTCTTC. It translates to CASSLDRGYNEQFF.

The V and J genes are TRBV5-1 and TRBJ2-2; D is unclear. Trimming left V 2 bases short and J 4 bases short, with 6 bases between. This CDR3 region has 13 residues. Germline V gives CDR1 SGHRS, CDR2 YFSETQ. The CDR3 DNA follows: TGCGCCAGCAGCTTAGGTTTCACCGGGGAGCTGTTTTTT. Protein product: CASSLGFTGELFF.

The rearrangement uses TRBV6-6 and TRBJ1-2, with TRBD1 matching over 7 bases. This CDR3 region has 14 residues. The J segment lost 4 bases and the V segment lost 2 bases, leaving 4 bases of the junction unmatched. The germline V gene encodes CDR1 MNHNY and CDR2 SVGAGI (reference sequence). CDR3 nucleotide sequence: TGTGCCAGCAGTTACCCTGGGACAGCCTATGGCTACACCTTC. It codes for CASSYPGTAYGYTF.

The table lists this clone with a count of one. This chain joins TRBV7-3 and TRBJ2-7, with 14 bases matching TRBD2. The trim removed 3 bases at V and 5 bases at J, leaving 3 bases unmatched. The germline V gene encodes CDR1 SGHTA and CDR2 FQGTGA. The CDR3 covers 15 residues. Here the CDR3 reads CASSFGTSGSDEQYF. The CDR3 coding sequence is TGTGCCAGCAGCTTTGGGACTAGCGGGAGCGACGAGCAGTACTTC.

V usage is TRBV6-5 and J usage is TRBJ2-1; tentatively, D is TRBD2 (6 bases). The CDR3 loop spans 13 amino acids. V was cut by 6 bases and J by 4 bases, with 10 bases left in between. The germline V gene encodes CDR1 MNHEY and CDR2 SVGAGI. The CDR3 DNA reads TGTGCCAGCAGCCCACGGGGGTACAATGAGCAGTTCTTC. Its translation is CASSPRGYNEQFF.

The chain couples TRBV7-9 to TRBJ1-2; tentatively, D is TRBD1 (5 bases). The CDR3 totals 14 residues. V was trimmed by 5 bases and J by 0 bases, leaving 10 bases between them. The germline V gene has CDR1 SEHNR and CDR2 FQNEAQ (reference sequence). The CDR3 bases are TGTGCCAGCAGCCGTACACAGGCTAACTATGGCTACACCTTC. Protein product: CASSRTQANYGYTF.

The chain employs TRBV19 and TRBJ1-3, with D unclear. CDR1 and CDR2 (germline): LNHDA, SQIVND (reference sequence). The CDR3 totals 15 residues. Between the trimmed V and J ends, which lost 7 bases and 2 bases, there was a span of 15 bases. The CDR3 reads CASTLGRAPGNTIYF. Here the CDR3 DNA reads TGTGCCAGTACCCTAGGGAGGGCACCTGGAAACACCATATATTTT.

The V call is TRBV10-3, the J call TRBJ2-7; TRBD2 is a possible D gene (5 bases). The V and J ends lost 2 bases and 3 bases respectively, with 8 bases between them. Germline values: CDR1 ENHRY, CDR2 SYGVKD. This CDR3 has 13 amino acids. Here the CDR3 DNA reads TGTGCCATCAGTGAGCAGAGCGGCTACGAGCAGTACTTC. Translated: CAISEQSGYEQYF.

V is TRBV29-1 and J is TRBJ2-2; TRBD2 aligns across 10 bases. Germline V gives CDR1 SQVTM, CDR2 ANQGSEA. Trimming took 4 bases from V and 7 from J; bases not matched to a gene: 9. This CDR3 spans 15 amino acids. The CDR3 DNA follows: TGCAGCGTTGGCCTAGCGGGAGTTGGGAGCGGGGAGCTGTTTTTT. Translated, it gives CSVGLAGVGSGELFF.

The rearrangement links TRBV20-1 to TRBJ2-5; D gene ambiguous. Germline lookup yields CDR1 DFQATT and CDR2 SNEGSKA (reference sequence). The CDR3 extends over 11 amino acids. The V end lost 3 bases, the J end lost 4 bases, and 6 bases lay between the germline ends. The CDR3 DNA reads as TGCAGTGCTAGGATTTTAGAGACCCAGTACTTC. As protein: CSARILETQYF.

The chain has TRBV6-1 and TRBJ2-7; D is undetermined. This CDR3 is 16 amino acids long. The germline V gene has CDR1 MNHNS and CDR2 SASEGT. Trimming left V 2 bases short and J 2 bases short, with 16 bases between. The CDR3 sequence: CASSESTRPITYEQYF. CDR3 in DNA: TGTGCCAGCAGTGAATCTACCAGACCCATCACCTACGAGCAGTACTTC.

The V call is TRBV5-1, the J call TRBJ1-4, with a tentative D call TRBD1 (6 bases). The CDR3 covers 15 residues. The germline V gene has CDR1 SGHRS and CDR2 YFSETQ. V lost 1 base, J lost 7 bases, and 14 bases lay in between. The CDR3 loop reads CASSLMGARSEKLFF. CDR3 nucleotide sequence: TGCGCCAGCAGCTTGATGGGGGCGAGGAGTGAAAAACTGTTTTTT.

This chain uses TRBV5-1 with TRBJ2-7, with TRBD2 matching over 8 bases. The CDR3 contains 18 residues. J gave up 0 bases and V 4 bases, and 15 bases lay outside the gene matches. In germline, CDR1 is SGHRS, CDR2 YFSETQ. The CDR3 loop reads CASSLRPTSGSISYEQYF. The CDR3 region has the DNA TGCGCCAGCAGCCTGCGCCCTACTAGCGGATCAATCTCCTACGAGCAGTACTTC.

The CDR3 DNA reads as TGCAGCGGAATAGCACAGGGGGGATACACTGAAGCTTTCTTT. Its protein is CSGIAQGGYTEAFF. The V call is TRBV29-1, the J call TRBJ1-1, with 8 nucleotides matching TRBD1. Germline CDR1 and CDR2: SQVTM and ANQGSEA. The V segment lost 7 bases and the J segment 3 bases; nucleotides outside the gene matches: 10. The CDR3 has 14 residues.